This TCR beta chain was identified during a study of blood T cell repertoires in COVID-19. Study at large: Researchers got acute and convalescent COVID-19 samples from the United States, Italy and Spain. Sample material is recorded as cDNA or gDNA derived from T cells, B-cell-depleted T cells, or PBMCs.

How the authors handled the data: Amplification from reference gene primers served as the basis for estimated nucleated cell counts. Assay: immunoSEQ multiplex PCR; the TCRdb copy retains only in-frame clones and omits some. That table furnishes V, J and clone size, whereas the DNA furnished D and trimming. The data contain approximately 90,000 clones, just under 85% of them singletons. In germline, CDR1 is SQVTM, CDR2 ANQGSEA. There are 14 residues in the CDR3. Trimming removed 5 bases at V and 2 bases at J, with 12 bases between. This chain uses TRBV29-1 with TRBJ2-2; perhaps TRBD2 as D (6 bases). This receptor was taken from a man aged 50-60 years with acute or convalescent COVID-19. Sequenced: peripheral blood. The CDR3 region is CSVRGTDNTGELFF. In nucleotides, the CDR3 is TGCAGCGTTCGGGGGACGGATAACACCGGGGAGCTGTTTTTT.